These 7 T cell receptor beta chains originate from one sample sequenced in a study of blood T cell repertoires in COVID-19. Generated by immunoSEQ multiplex PCR, the TCRdb table keeps only in-frame clones and is missing some. The sample yields approximately 480,000 clones, about 85% seen once. The sequenced sample consisted of PBMCs or T cells enriched from blood (not recorded which). These receptor sequences come from a woman younger than 35 who had recovered from COVID-19.

The chain employs TRBV20-1 and TRBJ2-5, with 10 nucleotides matching TRBD2. The CDR3 has 17 residues. The J segment lost 5 bases and the V segment lost 3 bases, leaving 15 bases of the junction unmatched. CDR1 DFQATT and CDR2 SNEGSKA come from the germline V gene (reference sequence). This CDR3 reads CSASWASGGRRAETQYF. The CDR3 DNA sequence: TGCAGTGCTAGTTGGGCTAGCGGGGGAAGAAGGGCGGAGACCCAGTACTTC.

The rearrangement links TRBV30 to TRBJ1-5; D possibly corresponds to TRBD1 (5 bases). The CDR3 runs to 15 residues. Germline CDR1 GTSNPN, CDR2 SVGIG (reference sequence). Trimming pared 3 bases from V and 6 bases from J, leaving 18 bases between. CDR3: CAWRGGSGSSQPQHF. The CDR3, as DNA: TGTGCCTGGAGGGGGGGATCTGGCAGTTCTCAGCCCCAGCATTTT.

This chain connects TRBV3-1 (or the pseudogene TRBV3-2) to TRBJ2-7; D not resolved. V lost 0 bases to trimming and J lost 2 bases, with 11 bases between them. This CDR3 spans 15 amino acids. Per the germline V gene, CDR1 is LGHDT and CDR2 is YNNKEL (reference sequence). The CDR3 here is CASSQDSRFPYEQYF. The CDR3, as DNA: TGTGCCAGCAGCCAAGATTCCCGGTTTCCCTACGAGCAGTACTTC.

The chain employs TRBV7-9 and TRBJ1-1; tentative D call: TRBD1 (6 bases). Deletions cut 4 bases from V and 0 bases from J, with 6 bases between. CDR1 and CDR2 from the germline V gene are SEHNR and FQNEAQ (reference sequence). This CDR3 region has 13 residues. The CDR3 protein is CASSWGLNTEAFF. The CDR3 DNA reads as TGTGCCAGCAGCTGGGGGCTGAACACTGAAGCTTTCTTT.

The chain recombines TRBV25-1 with TRBJ2-7; TRBD1 might be the D (5 bases). Germline V gene lookup returns CDR1 MGHDK and CDR2 SYGVNS. The germline V and J ends were trimmed by 7 bases and 1 base, with 11 bases remaining between them. There are 13 residues in the CDR3. The CDR3 protein is CASTQRGSYEQYF. The CDR3 coding sequence is TGTGCCAGCACGCAAAGGGGTTCCTACGAGCAGTACTTC.

This clone was observed a single time. The chain joins TRBV27 to TRBJ2-3, with TRBD2 matching 7 bases. J gave up 7 bases and V 0 bases, and 1 base lay outside the gene matches. Per germline, CDR1 MNHEY and CDR2 SMNVEV (reference sequence). This CDR3 has 13 residues. The CDR3 DNA reads TGTGCCAGCAGTTTATCGGGGGGGAATACGCAGTATTTT. Its translation is CASSLSGGNTQYF.

The gene calls are TRBV5-1 and TRBJ2-5, with D uncertain. Germline V gives CDR1 SGHRS, CDR2 YFSETQ. The CDR3 contains 15 residues. V was trimmed by 4 bases and J by 2 bases, leaving 15 bases between them. CDR3 region: CASSLTAAEQETQYF. The CDR3 region has the DNA TGCGCCAGCAGCCTAACCGCGGCAGAGCAAGAGACCCAGTACTTC.